The 20 T cell receptor beta chains given below trace back to one sample, sequenced in a study of T cells expressing NK-cell markers. After re-calling the 5' RACE reads, TCRdb lists one entry per CDR3 protein, DNA absent. This sample contains 160,000 or so distinct CDR3 sequences. Specimen: blood T cells: a sorted CD56 or NKG2C T cell subset, CD4+ or CD8+ T cells, or bulk PBMC T cells (not recorded which). The receptor source for this set is a woman aged 18 to 69 in good health.

The rearrangement links TRBV12-3 or TRBV12-4 to TRBJ1-2; absent DNA, TCRdb's TRBD1 call cannot be checked. The CDR3 length is 12 residues. CDR3 sequence reads: CASSRDMGGYTF.

This chain connects TRBV5-1 to TRBJ2-7. The CDR3 loop spans 14 amino acids. Germline V gene data show CDR1 as SGHRS and CDR2 as YFSETQ. The chain's CDR3 is CASSFAGVGYEQYF.

The rearrangement uses TRBV5-1 and TRBJ2-1; the TCRdb call, TRBD1, lacks DNA for checking. The CDR3 totals 19 residues. Germline CDR1 is SGHRS and CDR2 is YFSETQ. The CDR3 here is CASSLGPTVGGRSYNEQFF.

The chain joins TRBV12-3 or TRBV12-4 to TRBJ2-2; no DNA is available, so the TRBD1 call from TCRdb remains unchecked. The CDR3 spans 15 residues. CDR3 in amino acids: CASSLTTGGTGELFF.

The J gene is TRBJ2-7, the V gene TRBV27; TCRdb's D call, TRBD2, is unchecked because there is no DNA. Germline CDR1 is MNHEY and CDR2 is SMNVEV (reference sequence). The CDR3 length is 15 residues. The CDR3 reads CASSLGRGAAYEQYF.

This chain uses TRBV12-3 or TRBV12-4 with TRBJ2-7; TCRdb's assignment of TRBD1 cannot be checked, as there is no DNA. The CDR3 contains 13 residues. The CDR3 spells CASSTQGAYEQYF.

The gene calls are TRBV24-1 and TRBJ1-6; TCRdb's D gene call, TRBD1, goes unchecked for lack of DNA. The CDR3 has 19 residues. Looked up from germline, CDR1 is KGHDR and CDR2 is SFDVKD. CDR3 sequence: CATSDEPQGPSSYNSPLHF.

This chain's CDR3 is CASSFGGGTGYNEQFF. The genes are TRBV5-6 and TRBJ2-1; with no DNA, the TCRdb D assignment of TRBD1 cannot be verified. The length of the CDR3 is 16 residues. Germline CDR1 reads SGHDT; CDR2 reads YYEEEE.

V usage is TRBV6-1 and J usage is TRBJ2-7. Germline lookup yields CDR1 MNHNS and CDR2 SASEGT. This CDR3 is built from 17 residues. CDR3 region: CASRQSYGGSRSYEQYF.

This sequence joins TRBV3-1 and TRBJ2-7; TCRdb calls TRBD2, which cannot be checked without DNA. Germline V gene data show CDR1 as LGHDT and CDR2 as YNNKEL (reference sequence). The length of the CDR3 is 15 residues. CDR3 protein: CASSQGDWTVYEQYF.

V gene TRBV11-2 combines with J gene TRBJ2-1; the D call from TCRdb, TRBD2, cannot be confirmed without DNA. Germline V lookup: CDR1 SGHAT, CDR2 FQNNGV. This CDR3 region has 17 residues. The CDR3: CASSTYARGLDSNEQFF.

CDR3 residues: CASSLALAKNIQYF. This rearrangement joins TRBV7-2 to TRBJ2-4. The germline V gene has CDR1 SGHTA and CDR2 FQGNSA. There are 14 residues in the CDR3.

The genes are TRBV11-2 and TRBJ1-1. Germline V gene lookup returns CDR1 SGHAT and CDR2 FQNNGV. This CDR3 is built from 13 residues. CDR3: CASSPTDGHEAFF.

The chain carries TRBV4-1 and TRBJ2-5; the TRBD2 assignment by TCRdb is unverifiable without DNA. The CDR3 sequence is 13 residues long. Germline CDR1 and CDR2: MGHRA and YSYEKL. The CDR3 loop reads CASSRTIAETQYF.

The V call is TRBV5-6, the J call TRBJ1-6; TCRdb designates TRBD1, a call that cannot be tested without DNA. This CDR3 has 16 residues. Germline V gene sequence: CDR1 SGHDT, CDR2 YYEEEE. CDR3 sequence reads: CASSFRGLSYNSPLHF.

The chain has TRBV24-1 and TRBJ2-2; TCRdb picks TRBD1, but there is no DNA to check that call. This CDR3 has 18 residues. Germline V CDR1 and CDR2: KGHDR, SFDVKD. The CDR3 loop is CAAGDRGRLVANTGELFF.

The chain employs TRBV6-4 and TRBJ2-7; the TCRdb D gene call, TRBD1, has no DNA to confirm it. This CDR3 region has 11 residues. Germline V gene data show CDR1 as MRHNA and CDR2 as SNTAGT. The CDR3 loop is CASEGAYEQYF.

V gene TRBV5-1 combines with J gene TRBJ2-5. Germline V gene sequence: CDR1 SGHRS, CDR2 YFSETQ. CDR3 size: 13 residues. This CDR3 reads CASSHEIGETQYF.

The genes are TRBV7-2 and TRBJ2-1; the TCRdb call, TRBD2, lacks DNA for checking. There are 12 residues in the CDR3. Germline V gives CDR1 SGHTA, CDR2 FQGNSA. The CDR3 is CASSSSGGEQFF.

The chain is built from TRBV29-1 and TRBJ1-1; TCRdb reports TRBD1, a call that lacks DNA to check it against. The CDR3 loop spans 13 amino acids. The germline CDR1 and CDR2 sequences are SQVTM and ANQGSEA. CDR3 sequence reads: CSVGQQMNTEAFF.